This T cell receptor (beta chain) was sequenced in a study of T cells in localized non-small cell lung cancer. Study conclusions and caveats: Turning up in adjacent lung were a median approximately 60 of the top 100 tumor clones. Uninvolved adjacent lung showed higher T cell clonality than tumor.

This CDR3 contains 17 residues. Trimming at V came to 4 bases and at J to 8 bases, leaving 16 bases not matched to a gene. Germline assignment: CDR1 MNHGY and CDR2 SAAAGT. Concerning this clone: Its antigen is not known.

Sequencing used immunoSEQ multiplex PCR; TCRdb keeps in-frame clones, though not all of them. The sample has thousands of clones; over 35% are singletons. The sample in question was lung tumor tissue, obtained before any cancer treatment. The rearrangement links TRBV6-8 to TRBJ2-1, with TRBD2 matching 8 bases. The receptor was isolated from a man aged 40 to 70 with stage I lung adenocarcinoma. The CDR3 region is CASSFYRGLAGVDEQFF. In nucleotides, the CDR3 is TGTGCCAGCAGTTTCTATCGAGGACTAGCAGGAGTCGATGAGCAGTTCTTC.